Sequencing of this T cell receptor (beta chain) was carried out in a study of blood T cell repertoires in COVID-19. Whole-study context: The origin of the acute and convalescent COVID-19 samples was the United States, Italy and Spain.

Sequenced by immunoSEQ multiplex PCR; TCRdb stores in-frame clones only, minus some. The sample contains some 210,000 clones, under 90% of which appear only once. This clone is a singleton in its sample. Trimming cost V 5 bases and J 4 bases; bases outside gene matches: 7. The CDR3 runs to 16 residues. Germline CDR1 and CDR2: SGHNT and YENEEA. The genes are TRBV11-3 and TRBJ2-1; 11 nucleotides agree with TRBD2. The TCR comes from a man aged 55 to 69 who had recovered from COVID-19. Sample: peripheral blood. CDR3 loop: CASSARLAGGYNEQFF. CDR3 DNA: TGTGCCAGCAGCGCAAGATTAGCGGGAGGGTACAATGAGCAGTTCTTC. Supplemented by reference TRBV11-3 and TRBJ2-1, the full variable domain reads EAGVVQSPRYKIIEKKQPVAFWCNPISGHNTLYWYLQNLGQGPELLIRYENEEAVDDSQLPKDRFSAERLKGVDSTLKIQPAELGDSAVYLCASSARLAGGYNEQFFGPGTRLTVL.